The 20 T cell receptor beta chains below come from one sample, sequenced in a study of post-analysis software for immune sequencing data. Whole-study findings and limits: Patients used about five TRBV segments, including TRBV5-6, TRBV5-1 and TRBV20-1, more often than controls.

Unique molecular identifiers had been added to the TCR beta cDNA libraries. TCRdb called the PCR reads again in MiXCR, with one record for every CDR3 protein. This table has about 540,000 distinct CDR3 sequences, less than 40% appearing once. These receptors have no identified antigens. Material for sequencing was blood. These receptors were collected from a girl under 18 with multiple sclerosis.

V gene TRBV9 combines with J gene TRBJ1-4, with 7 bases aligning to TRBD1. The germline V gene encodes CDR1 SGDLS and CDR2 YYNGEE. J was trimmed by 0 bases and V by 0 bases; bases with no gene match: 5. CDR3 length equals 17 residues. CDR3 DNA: TGTGCCAGCAGCGTAGCTTCAGGGGGGCCAACTAATGAAAAACTGTTTTTT. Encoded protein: CASSVASGGPTNEKLFF. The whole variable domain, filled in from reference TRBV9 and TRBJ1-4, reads DSGVTQTPKHLITATGQRVTLRCSPRSGDLSVYWYQQSLDQGLQFLIQYYNGEERAKGNILERFSAQQFPDLHSELNLSSLELGDSALYFCASSVASGGPTNEKLFFGSGTQLSVL.

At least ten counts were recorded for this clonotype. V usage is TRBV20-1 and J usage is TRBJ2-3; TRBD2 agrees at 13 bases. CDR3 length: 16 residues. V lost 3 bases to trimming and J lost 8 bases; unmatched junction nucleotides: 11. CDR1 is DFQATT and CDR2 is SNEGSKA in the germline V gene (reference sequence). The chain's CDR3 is CSASPELAGGQGTQYF. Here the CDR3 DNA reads TGCAGTGCTAGCCCCGAACTAGCGGGGGGGCAAGGTACGCAGTATTTT.

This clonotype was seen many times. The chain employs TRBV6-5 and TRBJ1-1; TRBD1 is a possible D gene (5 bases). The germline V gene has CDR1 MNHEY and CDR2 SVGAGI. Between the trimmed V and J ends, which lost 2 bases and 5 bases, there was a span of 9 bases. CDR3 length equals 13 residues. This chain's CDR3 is CASSYGGGTEAFF. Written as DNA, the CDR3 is TGTGCCAGCAGTTACGGGGGGGGTACTGAAGCTTTCTTT.

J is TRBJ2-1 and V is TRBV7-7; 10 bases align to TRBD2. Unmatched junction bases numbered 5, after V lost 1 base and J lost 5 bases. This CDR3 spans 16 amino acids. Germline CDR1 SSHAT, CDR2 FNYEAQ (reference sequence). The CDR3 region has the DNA TGTGCCAGCAGCTTAGGACTAGCGGGTGCTAACAATGAGCAGTTCTTC. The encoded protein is CASSLGLAGANNEQFF.

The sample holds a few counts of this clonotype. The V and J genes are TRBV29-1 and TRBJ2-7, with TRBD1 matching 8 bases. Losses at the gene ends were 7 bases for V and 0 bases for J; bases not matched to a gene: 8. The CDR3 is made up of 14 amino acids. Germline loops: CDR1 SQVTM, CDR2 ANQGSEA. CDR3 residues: CSGTGQGSSYEQYF. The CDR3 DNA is TGCAGCGGGACCGGACAGGGCAGCTCCTACGAGCAGTACTTC.

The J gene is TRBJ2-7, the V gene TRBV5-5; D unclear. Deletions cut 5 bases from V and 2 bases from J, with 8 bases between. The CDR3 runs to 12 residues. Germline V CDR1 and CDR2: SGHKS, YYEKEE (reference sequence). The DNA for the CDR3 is TGTGCCAGCAGGGAGAAGACCTACGAGCAGTACTTC. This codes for CASREKTYEQYF.

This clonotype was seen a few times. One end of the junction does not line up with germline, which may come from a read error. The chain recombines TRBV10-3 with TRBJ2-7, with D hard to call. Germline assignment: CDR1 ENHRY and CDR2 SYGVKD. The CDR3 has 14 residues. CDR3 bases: TGTGCCATTAGTGGGGAAATCAGAACCTACGAGCAGTACTTC. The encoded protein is CAISGEIRTYEQYF.

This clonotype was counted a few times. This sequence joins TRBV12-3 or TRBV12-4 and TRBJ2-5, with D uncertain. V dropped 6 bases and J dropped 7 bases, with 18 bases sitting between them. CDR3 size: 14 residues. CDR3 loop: CASRMDGSIGTQYF. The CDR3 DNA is TGTGCCAGCAGGATGGACGGGTCGATAGGGACCCAGTACTTC.

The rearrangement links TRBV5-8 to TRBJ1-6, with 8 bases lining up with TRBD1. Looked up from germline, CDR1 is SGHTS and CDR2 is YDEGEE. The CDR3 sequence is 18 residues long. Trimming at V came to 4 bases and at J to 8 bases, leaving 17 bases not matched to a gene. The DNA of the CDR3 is TGTGCCAGCAGCCGTCCGGGACAGGTTTTAGGTTGGGATTCACCCCTCCACTTT. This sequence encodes CASSRPGQVLGWDSPLHF. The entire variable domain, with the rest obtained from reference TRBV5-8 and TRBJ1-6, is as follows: EAGVTQSPTHLIKTRGQQATLRCSPISGHTSVYWYQQALGLGLQFLLWYDEGEERNRGNFPPRFSGRQFPNYSSELNVNALELEDSALYLCASSRPGQVLGWDSPLHFGNGTRLTVT.

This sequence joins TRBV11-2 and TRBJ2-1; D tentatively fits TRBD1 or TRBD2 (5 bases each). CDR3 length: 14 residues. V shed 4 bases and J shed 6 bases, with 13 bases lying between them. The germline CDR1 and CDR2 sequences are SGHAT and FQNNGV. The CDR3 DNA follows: TGTGCCAGCAGCTACGGGCCTGGGGGCAATGAGCAGTTCTTC. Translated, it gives CASSYGPGGNEQFF. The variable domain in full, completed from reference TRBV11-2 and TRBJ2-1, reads EAGVAQSPRYKIIEKRQSVAFWCNPISGHATLYWYQQILGQGPKLLIQFQNNGVVDDSQLPKDRFSAERLKGVDSTLKIQPAKLEDSAVYLCASSYGPGGNEQFFGPGTRLTVL.

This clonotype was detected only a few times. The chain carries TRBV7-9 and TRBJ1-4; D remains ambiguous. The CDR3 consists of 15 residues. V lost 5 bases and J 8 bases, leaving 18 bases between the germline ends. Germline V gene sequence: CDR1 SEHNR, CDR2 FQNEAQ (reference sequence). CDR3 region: CASSLMSLTGEKLFF. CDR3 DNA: TGTGCCAGCAGCCTGATGAGCCTCACCGGGGAAAAACTGTTTTTT.

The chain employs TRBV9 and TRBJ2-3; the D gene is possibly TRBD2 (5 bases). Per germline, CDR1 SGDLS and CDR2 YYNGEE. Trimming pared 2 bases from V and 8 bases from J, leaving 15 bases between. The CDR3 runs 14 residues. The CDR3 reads CASSVDDYVITQYF. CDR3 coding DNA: TGTGCCAGCAGCGTTGATGACTACGTGATTACGCAGTATTTT.

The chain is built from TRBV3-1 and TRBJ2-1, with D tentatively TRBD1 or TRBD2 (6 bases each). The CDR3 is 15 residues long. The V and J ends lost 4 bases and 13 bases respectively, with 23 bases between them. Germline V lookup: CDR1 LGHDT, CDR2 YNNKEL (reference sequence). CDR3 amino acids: CASSPQGGGAGTQFF. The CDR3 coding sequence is TGTGCCAGCAGCCCTCAGGGTGGGGGCGCGGGGACCCAGTTCTTC.

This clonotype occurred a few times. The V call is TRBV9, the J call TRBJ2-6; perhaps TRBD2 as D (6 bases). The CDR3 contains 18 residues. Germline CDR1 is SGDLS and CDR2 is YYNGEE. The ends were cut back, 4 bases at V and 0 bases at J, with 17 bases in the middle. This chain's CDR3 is CASSPWTDYYSGANVLTF. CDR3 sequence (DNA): TGTGCCAGCAGCCCGTGGACGGACTACTACTCTGGGGCCAACGTCCTGACTTTC.

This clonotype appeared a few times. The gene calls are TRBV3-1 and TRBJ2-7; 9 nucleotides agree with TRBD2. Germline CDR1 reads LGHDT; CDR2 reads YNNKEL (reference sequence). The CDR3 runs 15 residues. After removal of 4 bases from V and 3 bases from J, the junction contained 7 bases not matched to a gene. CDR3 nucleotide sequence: TGTGCCAGCAGCCCGGCAGCGGGGGGCATCTACGAGCAGTACTTC. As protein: CASSPAAGGIYEQYF.

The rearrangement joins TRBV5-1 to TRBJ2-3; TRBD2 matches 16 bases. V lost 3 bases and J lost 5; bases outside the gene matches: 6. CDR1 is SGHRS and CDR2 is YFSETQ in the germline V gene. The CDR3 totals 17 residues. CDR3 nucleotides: TGCGCCAGCAGCTCGGGGACTAGCGGGGGGGCCGGAGATACGCAGTATTTT. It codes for CASSSGTSGGAGDTQYF.

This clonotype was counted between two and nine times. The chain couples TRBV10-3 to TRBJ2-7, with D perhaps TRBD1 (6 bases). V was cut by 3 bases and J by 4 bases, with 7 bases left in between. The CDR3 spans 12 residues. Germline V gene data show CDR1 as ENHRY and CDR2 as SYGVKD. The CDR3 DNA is TGTGCCATCAGTGAAGGACAGTACGAGCAGTACTTC. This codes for CAISEGQYEQYF.

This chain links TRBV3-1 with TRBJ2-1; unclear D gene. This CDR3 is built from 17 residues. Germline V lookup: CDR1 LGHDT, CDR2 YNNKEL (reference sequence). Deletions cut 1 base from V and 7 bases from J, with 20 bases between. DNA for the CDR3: TGTGCCAGCAGCCAAGGTTCTCCCCGGCAGGTAAAAAATGAGCAGTTCTTC. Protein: CASSQGSPRQVKNEQFF.

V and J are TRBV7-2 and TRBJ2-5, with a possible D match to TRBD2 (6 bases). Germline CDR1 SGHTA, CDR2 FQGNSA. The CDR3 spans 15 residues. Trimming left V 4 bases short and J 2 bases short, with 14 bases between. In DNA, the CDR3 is TGTGCCAGCAGCTCTCCGCGGGGCGCACAAGAGACCCAGTACTTC. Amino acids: CASSSPRGAQETQYF.

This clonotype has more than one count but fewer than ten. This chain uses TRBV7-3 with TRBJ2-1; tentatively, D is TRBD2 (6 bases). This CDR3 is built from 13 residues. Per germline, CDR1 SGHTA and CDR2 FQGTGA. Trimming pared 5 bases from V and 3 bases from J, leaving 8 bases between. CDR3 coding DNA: TGTGCCAGCAGCATGCGGGACTACAATGAGCAGTTCTTC. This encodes CASSMRDYNEQFF.